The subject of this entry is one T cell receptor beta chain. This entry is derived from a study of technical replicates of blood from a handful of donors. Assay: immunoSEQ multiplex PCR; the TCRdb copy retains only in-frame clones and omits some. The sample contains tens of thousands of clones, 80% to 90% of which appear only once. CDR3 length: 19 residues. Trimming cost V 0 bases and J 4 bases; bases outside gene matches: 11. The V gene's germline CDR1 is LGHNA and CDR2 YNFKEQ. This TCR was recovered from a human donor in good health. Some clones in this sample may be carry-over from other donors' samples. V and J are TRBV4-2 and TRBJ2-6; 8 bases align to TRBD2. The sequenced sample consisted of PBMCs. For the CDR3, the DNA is TGTGCCAGCAGCCAAGATCAAGGAGCGGGAGCTGGGGGGGCCAACGTCCTGACTTTC. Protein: CASSQDQGAGAGGANVLTF.